This TCR beta chain was captured in a study of neurological immune-mediated disorders (dated by TCRdb to between 2017 and 2020). In terms of the full investigation: Of the 35 or so multiple sclerosis patients, some 30 had relapsing-remitting MS and 3 had secondary progressive MS. Peripheral blood TCR-beta repertoires from patients with HTLV-I-associated myelopathy (HAM/TSP), patients with multiple sclerosis, and healthy controls were compared in the study using UMI-based sequencing. The roughly 100 TCR-beta libraries included longitudinal samples, technical triplicates and paired sorted CD4+ and CD8+ T-cell subsets alongside PBMC samples. The cohort included some 68 subjects: about 14 with HAM/TSP, about 34 with multiple sclerosis, and some 20 healthy controls.

Per the germline V gene (reference sequence), DFQATT is the CDR1 and SNEGSKA is the CDR2. The germline V and J ends show losses of 6 bases and 12 bases respectively, and no gene match explains 10 bases of the junction. The CDR3, cysteine through phenylalanine, is 14 amino acids long. The CDR3 DNA has 42 bases and is translated from base 1. Libraries from unsorted PBMCs were made from 2 million PBMCs kept in RNAlater at -80 degrees C until RNA extraction. The multiple sclerosis patients were enrolled in a US clinical protocol that evaluated disease progression with magnetic resonance imaging. PBMCs were separated from peripheral blood using Ficoll-Hypaque density gradient centrifugation and then cryopreserved in liquid nitrogen. Findings and caveats that apply to the study as a whole: TCR clonal expansion was highest in HAM/TSP patients and lowest in MS patients, with MS patients falling below even healthy controls. In a phylogenetic analysis, the repertoires of 18 out of 34 MS patients fell into a single cluster of related CDR3 sequences, pointing to a possible signature at the repertoire level. Across subjects, expanded clones never shared an identical CDR3 amino acid sequence, which suggests that the TCR-beta repertoires in every group were private. The MS cluster showed no association with clinical or MRI features, and the authors stated that larger cohorts are needed.

Many counts were recorded for this clonotype. Its antigen remains unidentified. No much larger clonotype is one base removed from it; base qualities were not supplied. cDNA was synthesized by template-switch 5'RACE using a primer carrying a 10-nucleotide random unique molecular identifier by which each TCR transcript was tagged. Every sequencing run covered 15-18 subjects and yielded more than 200 million TCR-beta sequences. The RNeasy kit was used for extraction of total RNA. TCR-beta VDJ regions were amplified with primers for the TCR constant region and the 5'RACE anchor, using the KAPA Real-time Library Amplification kit. A first PCR added sample indexes and Illumina adaptors, after which a second PCR increased the library yield. The roughly 650 bp TCR product was size-selected on a 2% E-gel SizeSelection system after Ampure bead purification. Before pooling, libraries had their quality checked on a Bioanalyzer, their concentration measured with Qubit, and their quantity determined with the Kapa Library Quantification kit. An Illumina HiSeq 2500 was used to sequence the libraries paired-end at 2 x 150 bp. To increase sequence diversity, roughly 24-30% phiX was spiked into each library pool. The authors' pipeline ran thus. Quality-filtered reads were processed with the UMI-based MiGEC pipeline, which removed over 75% of raw TCR sequences during error correction. VDJ genes were aligned to IMGT germline references, and clonotypes were defined by unique CDR3 amino acid sequence plus V-J genes. Clonal expansion, Shannon diversity and CDR3 relatedness were evaluated with VDJtools (CalcPairwiseDistances, ClusterSamples), while phylogenetic trees were built in CLCbio workbench. Expanded clones were defined as having at least 8 unique UMIs, based on coefficient-of-variation modelling across technical triplicates. The raw public data were reprocessed by TCRdb itself: fastp quality trimming at Q25, MiXCR clonotype calling, in-frame beta chains only. Every distinct CDR3 protein forms one entry, paired with its most common genes and DNA. TCRdb's processing, not the authors', yielded these V and J calls. For this sample the table gives around 53,000 distinct CDR3 sequences, of which around 4.2% were detected only once. The ten biggest clones cover 2.9% of the sample.

The sequencing input was PBMCs. The source is a man aged 50 to 60 with multiple sclerosis. The sequence links TRBV20-1 to TRBJ2-1; TRBD2 aligns with 14 central bases. The sequence in DNA is TGCAGTGCGGTACCGGGACTAGCGGGAGCGGGGCAGTTCTTC. Translated, this is CSAVPGLAGAGQFF.